A single sample is the source of the 19 T cell receptor beta chains below, sequenced in a study of blood T cell repertoires in COVID-19. Generated by immunoSEQ multiplex PCR, the TCRdb table keeps only in-frame clones and is missing some. The table shows 150,000 to 200,000 clones, with approximately 93% occurring only once. Source material: peripheral blood. These receptors were collected from a woman in her sixties or seventies with COVID-19, enrolled during active disease.

The rearrangement links TRBV6-5 to TRBJ1-6, with D unclear. Germline values: CDR1 MNHEY, CDR2 SVGAGI. This CDR3 is built from 14 residues. Trimming took 7 bases from V and 4 from J, leaving 11 bases between them. In DNA form, the CDR3 reads TGTGCCAGCACGGCGGCAAGGTATAATTCACCCCTCCACTTT. Translated: CASTAARYNSPLHF.

The chain couples TRBV29-1 to TRBJ2-1, with 7 bases that match TRBD2. This CDR3 is built from 14 residues. Germline V lookup: CDR1 SQVTM, CDR2 ANQGSEA. With V trimmed by 3 bases and J by 2 bases, 4 bases remained unmatched. The CDR3 is CSVEGGSAYNEQFF. The CDR3 coding sequence is TGCAGCGTTGAGGGGGGGAGTGCCTACAATGAGCAGTTCTTC.

The chain joins TRBV6-2 or TRBV6-3 to TRBJ1-5; 8 nucleotides align to TRBD1. V shed 6 bases and J 9 bases; nucleotides not matched to a gene: 4. The CDR3 totals 12 residues. Germline CDR1 reads MNHEY; CDR2 reads SVGEGT. CDR3 sequence reads: CASSVTGAPQHF. In nucleotides, the CDR3 is TGTGCCAGCAGCGTGACAGGGGCGCCCCAGCATTTT.

V usage is TRBV18 and J usage is TRBJ2-2; possibly TRBD1 for D (5 bases). The CDR3 has 15 residues. The V end was cut by 2 bases, the J end by 2 bases, with 9 bases between. The germline gives CDR1 KGHSH, CDR2 LQKENI. The CDR3: CASSPGAPNTGELFF. The CDR3, as DNA: TGTGCCAGCTCACCAGGGGCCCCTAACACCGGGGAGCTGTTTTTT.

The J gene is TRBJ1-4, the V gene TRBV7-9; D is ambiguous. Trimming removed 1 base at V and 8 bases at J, with 14 bases between. There are 15 residues in the CDR3. Germline CDR1 is SEHNR and CDR2 is FQNEAQ (reference sequence). The CDR3 is CASSLGVQVLEKLFF. In DNA form, the CDR3 reads TGTGCCAGCAGCTTAGGAGTGCAGGTCCTAGAAAAACTGTTTTTT.

The genes are TRBV29-1 and TRBJ1-5; perhaps TRBD1 as D (5 bases). Germline values: CDR1 SQVTM, CDR2 ANQGSEA. The CDR3 has 13 residues. V gave up 4 bases and J gave up 7 bases, with 14 bases separating them. The CDR3 loop is CSVGGTGGQPQHF. The CDR3 bases are TGCAGCGTTGGGGGGACGGGGGGACAGCCCCAGCATTTT.

The CDR3 coding sequence is TGTGCCGTGGGACAGGGGAGAGAGACCCAGTACTTC. It yields the protein CAVGQGRETQYF. J is TRBJ2-5 and V is TRBV2; 10 bases agree with TRBD1. Germline-derived CDR1 and CDR2 are SNHLY and FYNNEI. V was pared by 11 bases and J by 4 bases, with 4 bases of the junction left unmatched. The CDR3 spans 12 residues. Full variable domain (missing parts from reference TRBV2 and TRBJ2-5): EPEVTQTPSHQVTQMGQEVILRCVPISNHLYFYWYRQILGQKVEFLVSFYNNEISEKSEIFDDQFSVERPDGSNFTLKIRSTKLEDSAMYFCAVGQGRETQYFGPGTRLLVL.

The chain couples TRBV6-2 or TRBV6-3 to TRBJ1-5; the match to TRBD1 covers 8 bases. Germline V CDR1 and CDR2: MNHEY, SVGEGT. The CDR3 spans 15 residues. V lost 0 bases, J lost 4 bases, and 2 bases stayed unmatched. The CDR3 bases are TGTGCCAGCAGTTACTCGGACAGGGCGAATCAGCCCCAGCATTTT. Its protein is CASSYSDRANQPQHF.

This chain joins TRBV19 and TRBJ2-5; weak D call: TRBD1 (5 bases). V was trimmed by 3 bases and J by 2 bases, leaving 13 bases between them. The CDR3 loop spans 15 amino acids. Germline V CDR1 and CDR2: LNHDA, SQIVND (reference sequence). Here the CDR3 reads CASSIPTRAQETQYF. DNA for the CDR3: TGTGCCAGTAGTATCCCCACCAGGGCTCAAGAGACCCAGTACTTC.

This rearrangement joins TRBV3-1 (or the pseudogene TRBV3-2) to TRBJ2-5; 16 bases are shared with TRBD2. This CDR3 contains 17 residues. Germline V gene sequence: CDR1 LGHDT, CDR2 YNNKEL (reference sequence). J was trimmed by 5 bases and V by 4 bases; bases with no gene match: 7. The CDR3 is CASSRGLAGGFRETQYF. The CDR3 region has the DNA TGTGCCAGCAGCCGGGGACTAGCGGGGGGGTTTAGGGAGACCCAGTACTTC.

This sequence joins TRBV6-2 or TRBV6-3 and TRBJ2-5, with D possibly matching TRBD1 (5 bases). Deletions cut 3 bases from V and 7 bases from J, with 15 bases between. This CDR3 contains 14 residues. The germline CDR1 and CDR2 sequences are MNHEY and SVGEGT. The CDR3, as DNA: TGTGCCAGCAGTTATCTGAGCAGGGTTGCGACCCAGTACTTC. Its protein product is CASSYLSRVATQYF.

The chain links TRBV6-1 to TRBJ2-2; no firm D call. This CDR3 has 14 residues. V was cut by 0 bases and J by 5 bases, with 7 bases left in between. Germline lookup yields CDR1 MNHNS and CDR2 SASEGT. This chain's CDR3 is CASSEASFTGELFF. The CDR3 DNA reads TGTGCCAGCAGTGAAGCCAGTTTTACCGGGGAGCTGTTTTTT.

The rearrangement links TRBV7-6 to TRBJ1-6; the match to TRBD1 covers 8 bases. This CDR3 has 14 amino acids. V gave up 5 bases and J gave up 11 bases; unmatched junction bases: 8. Germline V gene data show CDR1 as SGHVS and CDR2 as FNYEAQ. This CDR3 is CASSDRQGIAPLHF. DNA for the CDR3: TGTGCCAGCAGCGACAGACAGGGGATTGCACCCCTCCACTTT.

This sequence joins TRBV10-3 and TRBJ2-1; TRBD2 matches at 15 bases. Per the germline V gene, CDR1 is ENHRY and CDR2 is SYGVKD. This CDR3 is 16 amino acids long. The V and J ends lost 6 bases and 4 bases, in that order; junction bases with no gene match: 4. The CDR3 protein is CAISGTSGGPYNEQFF. The CDR3 nucleotides read TGTGCCATCAGCGGGACTAGCGGGGGGCCATACAATGAGCAGTTCTTC.

This chain uses TRBV6-5 with TRBJ1-2; no definite D call. This CDR3 region has 14 residues. Germline V lookup: CDR1 MNHEY, CDR2 SVGAGI. V was trimmed by 4 bases and J by 2 bases, leaving 11 bases between them. DNA for the CDR3: TGTGCCAGCAGTTTCGGCAGGCAGAACTATGGCTACACCTTC. This translates into CASSFGRQNYGYTF.

This sequence joins TRBV2 and TRBJ2-1; a weak D match, TRBD2 (6 bases). Germline CDR1 and CDR2: SNHLY and FYNNEI. CDR3 size: 14 residues. Trimming took off 5 bases at V and 8 bases at J, with 16 bases between the two ends. The CDR3 DNA reads as TGTGCCAGCAGTCCCACGGGACTTTCGGATGAGCAGTTCTTC. It translates to CASSPTGLSDEQFF.

The rearrangement joins TRBV6-6 to TRBJ1-1; D may be TRBD1 (6 bases). Between the trimmed V and J ends, which lost 5 bases and 4 bases, there was a span of 23 bases. The CDR3 sequence is 17 residues long. Germline assignment: CDR1 MNHNY and CDR2 SVGAGI (reference sequence). The CDR3 DNA follows: TGTGCCAGCAGTCGTACGTCCCCCGGGACATTCGTCACTGAAGCTTTCTTT. It translates to CASSRTSPGTFVTEAFF.

V and J are TRBV7-9 and TRBJ1-6; the match to TRBD1 covers 8 bases. V lost 5 bases and J lost 10; bases outside the gene matches: 7. CDR1 and CDR2 (germline): SEHNR, FQNEAQ (reference sequence). The length of the CDR3 is 14 residues. The CDR3 DNA follows: TGTGCCAGCAGCCATAGACAGGGGAACTCACCCCTCCACTTT. Its protein is CASSHRQGNSPLHF. Full variable domain (outside the CDR3, taken from reference TRBV7-9 and TRBJ1-6): DTGVSQNPRHKITKRGQNVTFRCDPISEHNRLYWYRQTLGQGPEFLTYFQNEAQLEKSRLLSDRFSAERPKGSFSTLEIQRTEQGDSAMYLCASSHRQGNSPLHFGNGTRLTVT.

The chain joins TRBV5-4 to TRBJ2-2; 9 bases match TRBD2. The CDR3 covers 16 residues. Germline V gives CDR1 SGHNT, CDR2 YYREEE (reference sequence). V lost 4 bases to trimming and J lost 4 bases; unmatched junction nucleotides: 8. CDR3 protein: CASSPRRGGGTGELFF. The CDR3 DNA follows: TGTGCCAGCAGCCCCAGGCGGGGGGGCGGCACCGGGGAGCTGTTTTTT.